These T cell receptor beta chains were read from a single sample in a study of blood T cell repertoires in COVID-19. This table comes from immunoSEQ multiplex PCR, and its TCRdb copy is limited to in-frame clones, with some not included. The data hold about 43,000 clones, with 86% observed a single time. What was sequenced was peripheral blood. The receptor set was obtained from a man between 60 and 70 years old with active COVID-19. The CDR3 runs from the conserved cysteine through the conserved F or W. Fields, in order: V gene, D gene, clone size, J gene, CDR3 protein, CDR3 DNA. The D gene is left open where the match is weak. Clone sizes are given selectively: once, few, many, or a class where the clone is expanded.

v_gene: TRBV7-8; d_gene: TRBD1; abundance: .; j_gene: TRBJ2-7; CDR3aa: CASSLAGGTGPYEQYF; CDR3nt: TGTGCCAGCAGCTTAGCGGGCGGGACAGGGCCCTACGAGCAGTACTTC
v_gene: TRBV27; d_gene: .; abundance: .; j_gene: TRBJ2-3; CDR3aa: CASSGLQAGYFDTQYF; CDR3nt: TGTGCCAGCAGTGGGCTTCAGGCCGGTTACTTTGATACGCAGTATTTT
v_gene: TRBV7-8; d_gene: .; abundance: .; j_gene: TRBJ2-3; CDR3aa: CASSSARGVTDTQYF; CDR3nt: TGTGCCAGCAGCTCCGCCAGGGGTGTGACCGATACGCAGTATTTT
v_gene: TRBV6-5; d_gene: .; abundance: .; j_gene: TRBJ1-3; CDR3aa: CASKARERNTIYF; CDR3nt: TGTGCCAGCAAGGCCAGGGAAAGAAACACCATATATTTT
v_gene: TRBV7-7; d_gene: TRBD2; abundance: .; j_gene: TRBJ2-3; CDR3aa: CASSPGTRSDTQYF; CDR3nt: TGTGCCAGCAGCCCCGGGACTAGATCAGATACGCAGTATTTT
v_gene: TRBV7-6; d_gene: TRBD2; abundance: .; j_gene: TRBJ2-2; CDR3aa: CASSFERAGGPRVGELFF; CDR3nt: TGTGCCAGCAGCTTTGAGAGAGCGGGAGGGCCGCGAGTCGGGGAGCTGTTTTTT
v_gene: TRBV5-6; d_gene: TRBD1; abundance: .; j_gene: TRBJ1-5; CDR3aa: CASSHKGTGYPQPQHF; CDR3nt: TGTGCCAGCAGCCATAAAGGGACAGGGTATCCTCAGCCCCAGCATTTT
v_gene: TRBV19; d_gene: .; abundance: few; j_gene: TRBJ1-1; CDR3aa: CASSITRDTEAFF; CDR3nt: TGTGCCAGTAGTATAACCCGGGACACTGAAGCTTTCTTT
v_gene: TRBV14; d_gene: TRBD1; abundance: .; j_gene: TRBJ2-7; CDR3aa: CASSQRGPGQGAEQYF; CDR3nt: TGTGCCAGCAGCCAAAGGGGGCCTGGGCAGGGAGCCGAGCAGTACTTC
v_gene: TRBV5-5; d_gene: .; abundance: .; j_gene: TRBJ1-4; CDR3aa: CASSRRTDEKLFF; CDR3nt: TGTGCCAGCAGCAGGAGGACAGATGAAAAACTGTTTTTT
v_gene: TRBV3-1/TRBV3-2; d_gene: TRBD2; abundance: .; j_gene: TRBJ2-7; CDR3aa: CASSPSGGPYEQYF; CDR3nt: TGTGCCAGCAGCCCTAGCGGGGGCCCTTACGAGCAGTACTTC
v_gene: TRBV10-3; d_gene: TRBD2; abundance: .; j_gene: TRBJ2-1; CDR3aa: CAISVSSGSLGDEQFF; CDR3nt: TGTGCCATCAGTGTGTCTAGCGGGAGCTTAGGTGATGAGCAGTTCTTC
v_gene: TRBV3-1/TRBV3-2; d_gene: .; abundance: .; j_gene: TRBJ2-3; CDR3aa: CASRGGAASTDTQYF; CDR3nt: TGTGCCAGCAGAGGGGGGGCAGCTAGCACAGATACGCAGTATTTT
v_gene: TRBV2; d_gene: .; abundance: .; j_gene: TRBJ2-5; CDR3aa: CASSDSSVQETQYF; CDR3nt: TGTGCCAGCAGTGACTCTAGCGTCCAAGAGACCCAGTACTTC
v_gene: TRBV10-3; d_gene: .; abundance: .; j_gene: TRBJ2-7; CDR3aa: CAISHNRDSSSYEQYF; CDR3nt: TGTGCCATCAGCCACAATCGGGACTCATCCTCCTACGAGCAGTACTTC
v_gene: TRBV7-8; d_gene: .; abundance: .; j_gene: TRBJ2-2; CDR3aa: CASSLFSGFGELFF; CDR3nt: TGTGCCAGCAGCTTATTTTCCGGTTTCGGGGAGCTGTTTTTT
v_gene: TRBV15; d_gene: .; abundance: .; j_gene: TRBJ2-1; CDR3aa: CATSRGPGAKDNEQFF; CDR3nt: TGTGCCACCAGCAGAGGACCGGGAGCAAAAGACAATGAGCAGTTCTTC
v_gene: TRBV19; d_gene: .; abundance: .; j_gene: TRBJ1-2; CDR3aa: CASSIWGRSHYGYTF; CDR3nt: TGTGCCAGTAGTATTTGGGGCAGGAGCCACTATGGCTACACCTTC
v_gene: TRBV10-3; d_gene: TRBD1; abundance: .; j_gene: TRBJ2-7; CDR3aa: CAISERGDRGSYEQYF; CDR3nt: TGTGCCATCAGTGAGAGGGGGGACAGGGGGTCATACGAGCAGTACTTC
v_gene: TRBV2; d_gene: .; abundance: .; j_gene: TRBJ2-3; CDR3aa: CASEHRHPQYF; CDR3nt: TGTGCCAGCGAGCATCGACATCCGCAGTATTTT
v_gene: TRBV12-3/TRBV12-4; d_gene: .; abundance: .; j_gene: TRBJ1-5; CDR3aa: CASSAGSNQPQHF; CDR3nt: TGTGCCAGCAGCGCAGGTAGCAATCAGCCCCAGCATTTT
v_gene: TRBV18; d_gene: TRBD1; abundance: .; j_gene: TRBJ2-5; CDR3aa: CASSPLDRVETQYF; CDR3nt: TGTGCCAGCTCACCTTTAGACAGGGTGGAGACCCAGTACTTC
v_gene: TRBV10-3; d_gene: .; abundance: .; j_gene: TRBJ2-1; CDR3aa: CAIRAQNEQFF; CDR3nt: TGTGCCATCAGGGCCCAGAATGAGCAGTTCTTC
v_gene: TRBV6-5; d_gene: TRBD1; abundance: .; j_gene: TRBJ2-7; CDR3aa: CASSYSTRQGHEQYF; CDR3nt: TGTGCCAGCAGTTACTCCACACGACAGGGGCACGAGCAGTACTTC
v_gene: TRBV4-3; d_gene: TRBD2; abundance: .; j_gene: TRBJ2-1; CDR3aa: CASSQDWRETYNEQFF; CDR3nt: TGCGCCAGCAGCCAAGATTGGCGGGAGACCTACAATGAGCAGTTCTTC
v_gene: TRBV4-1; d_gene: .; abundance: .; j_gene: TRBJ2-1; CDR3aa: CASSQGRDSYNEQFF; CDR3nt: TGCGCCAGCAGCCAGGGGCGGGATTCTTACAATGAGCAGTTCTTC
v_gene: TRBV5-1; d_gene: TRBD2; abundance: few; j_gene: TRBJ2-7; CDR3aa: CASSLATSGSSYEQYF; CDR3nt: TGCGCCAGCAGCTTGGCGACTAGCGGGAGCTCCTACGAGCAGTACTTC
v_gene: TRBV7-9; d_gene: .; abundance: .; j_gene: TRBJ1-5; CDR3aa: CASSEASGNQPQHF; CDR3nt: TGTGCCAGCAGCGAGGCCTCGGGCAATCAGCCCCAGCATTTT
v_gene: TRBV5-1; d_gene: .; abundance: .; j_gene: TRBJ2-1; CDR3aa: CASSFREGNSYNEQFF; CDR3nt: TGCGCCAGCAGCTTCAGGGAAGGGAACTCCTACAATGAGCAGTTCTTC
v_gene: TRBV9; d_gene: TRBD1; abundance: .; j_gene: TRBJ1-1; CDR3aa: CASSVEDRVWSEAFF; CDR3nt: TGTGCCAGCAGCGTAGAGGACAGGGTATGGTCTGAAGCTTTCTTT
v_gene: TRBV10-3; d_gene: TRBD1; abundance: few; j_gene: TRBJ1-6; CDR3aa: CAISEETGLNSPLHF; CDR3nt: TGTGCCATCAGTGAGGAGACAGGGTTGAATTCACCCCTCCACTTT
v_gene: TRBV7-2; d_gene: .; abundance: .; j_gene: TRBJ1-4; CDR3aa: CASSLGLGAMREKLFF; CDR3nt: TGTGCCAGCAGCTTAGGTCTGGGGGCAATGCGTGAAAAACTGTTTTTT
v_gene: TRBV7-9; d_gene: .; abundance: .; j_gene: TRBJ1-2; CDR3aa: CASSSDSGYGYTF; CDR3nt: TGTGCCAGCAGCTCGGACAGTGGCTATGGCTACACCTTC
v_gene: TRBV21-1; d_gene: .; abundance: .; j_gene: TRBJ2-7; CDR3aa: CASSKALLTGGETYEQYF; CDR3nt: TGTGCCAGCAGCAAAGCGCTCTTGACAGGGGGGGAAACCTACGAGCAGTACTTC
v_gene: TRBV27; d_gene: TRBD1; abundance: .; j_gene: TRBJ1-3; CDR3aa: CASRTGGPGNTIYF; CDR3nt: TGTGCCAGTCGGACAGGGGGGCCTGGAAACACCATATATTTT